Listed below are T cell receptor beta chains from one sample, sequenced in a study of blood T cell repertoires in COVID-19. Repertoires were generated with immunoSEQ multiplex PCR, while TCRdb's copy carries only in-frame clones and drops some. This sample carries approximately 200,000 clones, approximately 85% of them seen once, and the ten largest clones take 8% to 10%. The sample taken for sequencing was PBMCs or T cells enriched from blood (not recorded which). These receptor sequences come from a woman in her 30s who had recovered from COVID-19. CDR3s include the opening cysteine and the closing phenylalanine or tryptophan. The D gene is left open where the match is weak. The size of a clone is reported for some rows only, either as once, few or many, or as a class for expanded clones.

J: TRBJ2-7
D: TRBD2
size: NA
V: TRBV5-1
DNA: TGCGCCAGCAGCTTGGGACTAGCGGGGAGCTCCTACGAGCAGTACTTC
CDR3: CASSLGLAGSSYEQYF

J: TRBJ2-1
D: TRBD2
size: NA
V: TRBV4-1
DNA: TGCGCCAGCAGAACAACTAGCGGGAGGGGTCCTGAGCAGTTCTTC
CDR3: CASRTTSGRGPEQFF

J: TRBJ2-7
D: TRBD2
size: NA
V: TRBV2
DNA: TGTGCCACCTCCGGGGAAGCGGGAGTCTACGAGCAGTACTTC
CDR3: CATSGEAGVYEQYF

J: TRBJ2-7
D: NA
size: NA
V: TRBV28
DNA: TGTGCCAGCAGTTCTCTAGGGTCTAGCATGGTTTACGAGCAGTACTTC
CDR3: CASSSLGSSMVYEQYF

J: TRBJ1-2
D: NA
size: NA
V: TRBV11-2
DNA: TGTGCCAGCAGCTTGACCGGGCTGACAGGCAGTTCCTATGGCTACACCTTC
CDR3: CASSLTGLTGSSYGYTF

J: TRBJ2-1
D: NA
size: NA
V: TRBV5-6
DNA: TGTGCCAGCAGCTTCGGTGGTTACAATGAGCAGTTCTTC
CDR3: CASSFGGYNEQFF

J: TRBJ2-1
D: NA
size: NA
V: TRBV20-1
DNA: TGCAGTGCTAGTACAGGGCCGCGCGAGCAGTTCTTC
CDR3: CSASTGPREQFF

J: TRBJ2-1
D: TRBD2
size: NA
V: TRBV7-9
DNA: TGTGCCAGCAGCGCGACTAGCGGGATGGGCGAGCAGTTCTTC
CDR3: CASSATSGMGEQFF

J: TRBJ1-2
D: NA
size: few
V: TRBV29-1
DNA: TGCAGCGTTTATCCGCGGGGATTTAACTATGGCTACACCTTC
CDR3: CSVYPRGFNYGYTF

J: TRBJ1-4
D: NA
size: NA
V: TRBV7-9
DNA: TGTGCCAGCAGCCCTACGTGGGCGGGCGAAAAACTGTTTTTT
CDR3: CASSPTWAGEKLFF

J: TRBJ1-1
D: NA
size: NA
V: TRBV2
DNA: TGTGCCAGCAGAGAGAAAGTTGAATACACTGAAGCTTTCTTT
CDR3: CASREKVEYTEAFF

J: TRBJ2-7
D: NA
size: NA
V: TRBV12-3/TRBV12-4
DNA: TGTGCCAGCACCACGCAGGGTAAATACGAGCAGTACTTC
CDR3: CASTTQGKYEQYF

J: TRBJ1-2
D: NA
size: NA
V: TRBV5-1
DNA: TGCGCCAGCAGCTTGGTCGGGCCAGGGCAAGGCTACACCTTC
CDR3: CASSLVGPGQGYTF

J: TRBJ1-1
D: TRBD1
size: NA
V: TRBV18
DNA: TGTGCCAGCTCACCGGGACAGGGGTCCACTGAAGCTTTCTTT
CDR3: CASSPGQGSTEAFF

J: TRBJ2-3
D: TRBD1
size: NA
V: TRBV6-5
DNA: TGTGCCAGCAGTACCACAGGGGGAAGCACAGATACGCAGTATTTT
CDR3: CASSTTGGSTDTQYF

J: TRBJ2-1
D: NA
size: NA
V: TRBV6-5
DNA: TGTGCCAGCAGTTTTGAGGCGAGCTCCTACAATGAGCAGTTCTTC
CDR3: CASSFEASSYNEQFF

J: TRBJ1-1
D: NA
size: NA
V: TRBV4-1
DNA: TGCGCCAGCAGCCGAGATCCCCAGGCTGAAGCTTTCTTT
CDR3: CASSRDPQAEAFF

J: TRBJ2-3
D: TRBD1
size: few
V: TRBV29-1
DNA: TGCAGCGTGGAGGACAGGGTAGGCACAGATACGCAGTATTTT
CDR3: CSVEDRVGTDTQYF

J: TRBJ1-4
D: NA
size: NA
V: TRBV28
DNA: TGTGCCAGTTTTCAAGGAGGGTTAAATGAAAAACTGTTTTTT
CDR3: CASFQGGLNEKLFF

J: TRBJ1-5
D: NA
size: NA
V: TRBV6-6
DNA: TGTGCCAGCAGTTACGTCGGGGTAAGCAATCAGCCCCAGCATTTT
CDR3: CASSYVGVSNQPQHF

J: TRBJ1-5
D: NA
size: NA
V: TRBV6-1
DNA: TGTGCCAGCAGTGAAGGGCTCGAAAATCAGCCCCAGCATTTT
CDR3: CASSEGLENQPQHF

J: TRBJ1-2
D: NA
size: NA
V: TRBV29-1
DNA: TGCAGCGTTGAAGATAGTCGAATAGACCCGAATGGGCCGAGCCCCCTAAACTATGGCTACACCTTC
CDR3: CSVEDSRIDPNGPSPLNYGYTF

J: TRBJ1-4
D: TRBD1
size: NA
V: TRBV5-8
DNA: TGTGCCAGCAGCCGGGTGGGACAGGGGTTCAGAAAAAATGAAAAACTGTTTTTT
CDR3: CASSRVGQGFRKNEKLFF

J: TRBJ2-7
D: TRBD1
size: NA
V: TRBV6-6
DNA: TGTGCCAGCAAGCTAGGACAGGGCTACGAGCAGTACTTC
CDR3: CASKLGQGYEQYF

J: TRBJ2-2
D: TRBD2
size: NA
V: TRBV7-2
DNA: TGTGCCAGCAGTTTTAGCGGGAGCACCGGGGAGCTGTTTTTT
CDR3: CASSFSGSTGELFF

J: TRBJ1-3
D: NA
size: few
V: TRBV10-2
DNA: TGCGCCAGCAGTTCGACAGCTTTCTCTGGAAACACCATATATTTT
CDR3: CASSSTAFSGNTIYF

J: TRBJ2-3
D: NA
size: NA
V: TRBV7-9
DNA: TGTGCCAGCAGCTTTCCCGCGGCAGGGGACAACACAGATACGCAGTATTTT
CDR3: CASSFPAAGDNTDTQYF

J: TRBJ2-3
D: TRBD2
size: NA
V: TRBV7-8
DNA: TGTGCCAGCAGCTTAGATGCGGGAGGCGCAGATACGCAGTATTTT
CDR3: CASSLDAGGADTQYF

J: TRBJ2-3
D: NA
size: few
V: TRBV6-5
DNA: TGTGCCAGCGGAGGGGAGCCTTCTAGCACAGATACGCAGTATTTT
CDR3: CASGGEPSSTDTQYF

J: TRBJ2-3
D: NA
size: NA
V: TRBV28
DNA: TGTGCCAGCTCTTCGGGGTCAGCAGGCTTCACAGATACGCAGTATTTT
CDR3: CASSSGSAGFTDTQYF

J: TRBJ2-4
D: TRBD2
size: NA
V: TRBV28
DNA: TGTGCCAGCAGTTGGGTTGCGGGAGGGGGAAACATTCAGTACTTC
CDR3: CASSWVAGGGNIQYF

J: TRBJ2-4
D: TRBD2
size: NA
V: TRBV7-6
DNA: TGTGCCAGCAGCGGGGGGGTTAATAAGGGAGTAGGACTAGCGTTCCCGTACTTC
CDR3: CASSGGVNKGVGLAFPYF

J: TRBJ2-1
D: TRBD1
size: NA
V: TRBV25-1
DNA: TGTGCCAGCAGTGATTCACAGGGGGGATTATACAATGAGCAGTTCTTC
CDR3: CASSDSQGGLYNEQFF

J: TRBJ2-3
D: TRBD1
size: once
V: TRBV9
DNA: TGTGCCAGCAGCACCCGGACAGGGGGCCTAGATACGCAGTATTTT
CDR3: CASSTRTGGLDTQYF

J: TRBJ2-7
D: TRBD2
size: NA
V: TRBV7-2
DNA: TGTGCCAGCAGCGAACCGGGACTAGCGGGAGGGACCGAGCAGTACTTC
CDR3: CASSEPGLAGGTEQYF

J: TRBJ2-1
D: NA
size: few
V: TRBV6-5
DNA: TGTGCCAGCATCTCGAGGGTTTTTGAGCAGTTCTTC
CDR3: CASISRVFEQFF

J: TRBJ2-7
D: TRBD1
size: once
V: TRBV9
DNA: TGTGCCAGCAGCGCGAGCCGCGGGACAGGGTTGCGGTCCTACGAGCAGTACTTC
CDR3: CASSASRGTGLRSYEQYF

J: TRBJ2-1
D: NA
size: NA
V: TRBV19
DNA: TGTGCCAGTAGTATAGATCTGGGGCGGGGTGAGCAGTTCTTC
CDR3: CASSIDLGRGEQFF

J: TRBJ2-1
D: TRBD2
size: NA
V: TRBV7-9
DNA: TGTGCCAGCAGCTGGCCCCTAGAACGGGAGGGGGACAATGAGCAGTTCTTC
CDR3: CASSWPLEREGDNEQFF

J: TRBJ1-4
D: NA
size: NA
V: TRBV5-1
DNA: TGCGCCAGCAGCTTTTCGACAGCAACTAATGAAAAACTGTTTTTT
CDR3: CASSFSTATNEKLFF

J: TRBJ1-1
D: TRBD1
size: NA
V: TRBV30
DNA: TGTGCCTGGACCCGTCCGGGACAGGGGGCGGCTGAAGCTTTCTTT
CDR3: CAWTRPGQGAAEAFF

J: TRBJ1-4
D: TRBD1
size: few
V: TRBV4-1
DNA: TGCGCCAGCAGCCAAGAGGGACAGGGGGCACGAAAACTGTTTTTT
CDR3: CASSQEGQGARKLFF

J: TRBJ2-3
D: TRBD2
size: NA
V: TRBV7-9
DNA: TGTGCCAGCAGCTTAGTTATGGCGGGAGCAGATACGCAGTATTTT
CDR3: CASSLVMAGADTQYF

J: TRBJ1-5
D: NA
size: few
V: TRBV2
DNA: TGTGCCAGCAGTGACGACACCTATAGCAATCAGCCCCAGCATTTT
CDR3: CASSDDTYSNQPQHF

J: TRBJ1-6
D: TRBD1
size: NA
V: TRBV18
DNA: TGTGCCAGCTCCCGCAAGGGGGACAGCAATTCACCCCTCCACTTT
CDR3: CASSRKGDSNSPLHF

J: TRBJ2-3
D: NA
size: NA
V: TRBV10-1
DNA: TGCGCCAGCAGTGAAGAGGGTATGGGCACAGATACGCAGTATTTT
CDR3: CASSEEGMGTDTQYF

J: TRBJ1-5
D: TRBD1
size: NA
V: TRBV30
DNA: TGTGCCTGGAGTGATACCCGAACGACAGGGGTTCGCAATCAGCCCCAGCATTTT
CDR3: CAWSDTRTTGVRNQPQHF

J: TRBJ2-7
D: NA
size: once
V: TRBV19
DNA: TGTGCCAGTAGTCCCAGGGGAGGGTCCTACGAGCAGTACTTC
CDR3: CASSPRGGSYEQYF

J: TRBJ1-4
D: TRBD1
size: NA
V: TRBV18
DNA: TGTGCCAGCTCACCGGAACCAGGGGGCCCTGAAAAACTGTTTTTT
CDR3: CASSPEPGGPEKLFF

J: TRBJ1-5
D: TRBD1
size: NA
V: TRBV3-1/TRBV3-2
DNA: TGTGCCAGCAGCCAGACGACAGGGGTAAATCAGCCCCAGCATTTT
CDR3: CASSQTTGVNQPQHF